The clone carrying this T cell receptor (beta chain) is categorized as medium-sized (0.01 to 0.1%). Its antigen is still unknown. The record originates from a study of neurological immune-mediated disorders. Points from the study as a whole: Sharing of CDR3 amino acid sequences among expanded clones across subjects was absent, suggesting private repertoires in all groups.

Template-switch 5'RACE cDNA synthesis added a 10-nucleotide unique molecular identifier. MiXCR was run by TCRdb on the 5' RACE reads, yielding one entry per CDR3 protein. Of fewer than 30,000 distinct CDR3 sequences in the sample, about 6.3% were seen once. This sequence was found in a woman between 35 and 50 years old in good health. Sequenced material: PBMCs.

The CDR3 here is CSVSSGTGFGYTF. In nucleotides, the CDR3 is TGCAGCGTTTCATCCGGGACAGGGTTTGGCTACACCTTC. This chain links TRBV29-1 with TRBJ1-2; 9 nucleotides line up with TRBD1. CDR3 length: 13 amino acids. The V and J ends lost 5 bases and 7 bases, in that order; junction bases with no gene match: 8. CDR1 and CDR2 from the germline V gene are SQVTM and ANQGSEA.